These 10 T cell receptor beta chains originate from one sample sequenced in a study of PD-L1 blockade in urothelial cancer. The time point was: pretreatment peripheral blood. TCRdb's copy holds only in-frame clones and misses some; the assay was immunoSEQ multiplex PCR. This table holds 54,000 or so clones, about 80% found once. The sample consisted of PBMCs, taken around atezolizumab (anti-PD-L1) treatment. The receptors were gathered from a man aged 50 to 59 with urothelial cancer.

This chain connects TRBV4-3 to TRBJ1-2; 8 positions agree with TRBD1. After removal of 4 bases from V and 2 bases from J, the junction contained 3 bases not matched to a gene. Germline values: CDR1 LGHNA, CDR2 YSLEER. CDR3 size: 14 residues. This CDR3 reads CASSPGQENYGYTF. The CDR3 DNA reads TGCGCCAGCAGCCCGGGACAGGAGAACTATGGCTACACCTTC.

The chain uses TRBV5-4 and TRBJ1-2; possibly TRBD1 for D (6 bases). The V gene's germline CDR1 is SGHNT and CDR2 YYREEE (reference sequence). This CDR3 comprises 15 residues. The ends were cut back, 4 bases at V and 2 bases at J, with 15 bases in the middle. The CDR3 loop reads CASSQGGQTNYGYTF. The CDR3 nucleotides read TGTGCCAGCAGCCAAGGAGGACAGACAAACTATGGCTACACCTTC.

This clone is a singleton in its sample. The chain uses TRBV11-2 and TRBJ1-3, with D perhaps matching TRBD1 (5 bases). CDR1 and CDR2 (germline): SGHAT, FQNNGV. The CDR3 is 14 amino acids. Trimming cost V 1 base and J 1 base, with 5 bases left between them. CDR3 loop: CASSLAGSGNTIYF. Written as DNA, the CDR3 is TGTGCCAGCAGCTTAGCAGGGTCTGGAAACACCATATATTTT.

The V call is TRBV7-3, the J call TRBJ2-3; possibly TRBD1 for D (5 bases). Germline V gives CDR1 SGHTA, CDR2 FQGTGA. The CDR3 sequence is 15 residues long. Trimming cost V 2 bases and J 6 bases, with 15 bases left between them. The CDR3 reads CASSLQSRVGDTQYF. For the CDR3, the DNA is TGTGCCAGCAGCTTACAGTCCAGGGTTGGGGATACGCAGTATTTT.

The CDR3 is CASRDRGQKPYEQYF. CDR3 DNA sequence: TGTGCCAGCAGGGACCGGGGACAAAAACCCTACGAGCAGTACTTC. The chain employs TRBV5-6 and TRBJ2-7; D may be TRBD1 (6 bases). The CDR3 is 15 amino acids. Germline V gene lookup returns CDR1 SGHDT and CDR2 YYEEEE. V was trimmed by 5 bases and J by 2 bases, leaving 17 bases between them.

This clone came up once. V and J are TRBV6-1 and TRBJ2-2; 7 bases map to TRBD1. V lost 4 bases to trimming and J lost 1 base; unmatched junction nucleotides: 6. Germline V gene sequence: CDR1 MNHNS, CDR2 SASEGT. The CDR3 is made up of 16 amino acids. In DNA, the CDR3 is TGTGCCAGCAGTGCCCCACAGGGGCGGAACACCGGGGAGCTGTTTTTT. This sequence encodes CASSAPQGRNTGELFF.

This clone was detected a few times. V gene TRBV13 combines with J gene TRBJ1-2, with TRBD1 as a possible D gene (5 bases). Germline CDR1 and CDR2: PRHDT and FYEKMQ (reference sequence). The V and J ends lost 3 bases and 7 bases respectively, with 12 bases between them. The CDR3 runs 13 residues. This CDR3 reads CASSLKGRGGYTF. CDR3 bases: TGTGCCAGCAGCTTGAAGGGGCGAGGTGGCTACACCTTC.

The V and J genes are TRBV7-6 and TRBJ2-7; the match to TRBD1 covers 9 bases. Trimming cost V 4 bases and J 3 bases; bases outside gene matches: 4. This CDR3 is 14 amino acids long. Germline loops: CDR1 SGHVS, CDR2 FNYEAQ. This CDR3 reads CASSSGQGDYEQYF. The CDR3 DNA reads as TGTGCCAGCAGCTCGGGACAGGGCGACTACGAGCAGTACTTC.

This CDR3 reads CASSPLVRDRVYF. CDR3 DNA sequence: TGCGCCAGCAGCCCCCTAGTTAGGGACAGGGTGTACTTC. The rearrangement links TRBV4-1 to TRBJ2-7, with 9 bases aligning to TRBD1. Germline trimming cut 4 bases from V and 12 bases from J; bases unmatched to any gene: 10. The V gene's germline CDR1 is MGHRA and CDR2 YSYEKL. The CDR3 has 13 residues.

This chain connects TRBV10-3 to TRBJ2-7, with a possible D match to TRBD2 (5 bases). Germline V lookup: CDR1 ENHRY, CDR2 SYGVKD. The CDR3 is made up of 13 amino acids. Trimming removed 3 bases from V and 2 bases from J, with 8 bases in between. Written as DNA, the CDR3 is TGTGCCATCAGTGACACCGGGACCTACGAGCAGTACTTC. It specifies CAISDTGTYEQYF.